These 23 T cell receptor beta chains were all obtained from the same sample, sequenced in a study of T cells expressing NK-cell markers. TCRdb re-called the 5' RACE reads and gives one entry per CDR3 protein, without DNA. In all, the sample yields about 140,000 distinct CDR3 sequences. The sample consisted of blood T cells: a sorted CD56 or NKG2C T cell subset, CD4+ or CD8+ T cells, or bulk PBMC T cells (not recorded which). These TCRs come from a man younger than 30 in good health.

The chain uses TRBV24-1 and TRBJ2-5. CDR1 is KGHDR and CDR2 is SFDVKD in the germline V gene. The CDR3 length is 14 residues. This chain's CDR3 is CATSDFDSRETQYF.

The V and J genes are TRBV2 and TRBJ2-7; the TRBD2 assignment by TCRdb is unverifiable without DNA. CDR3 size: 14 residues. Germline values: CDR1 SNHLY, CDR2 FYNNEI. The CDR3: CASSFPGLVGEQYF.

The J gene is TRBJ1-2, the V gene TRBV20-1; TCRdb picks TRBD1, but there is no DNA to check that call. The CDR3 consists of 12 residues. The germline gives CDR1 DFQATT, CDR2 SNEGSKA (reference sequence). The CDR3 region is CSAGGSSYGYTF.

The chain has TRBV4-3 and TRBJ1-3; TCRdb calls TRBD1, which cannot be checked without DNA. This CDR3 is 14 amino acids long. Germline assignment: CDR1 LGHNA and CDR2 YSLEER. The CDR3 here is CASSQEGAGNTIYF.

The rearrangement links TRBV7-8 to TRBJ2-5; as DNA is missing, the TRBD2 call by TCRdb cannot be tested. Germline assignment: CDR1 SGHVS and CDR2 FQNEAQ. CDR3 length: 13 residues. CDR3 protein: CASSLPDWETQYF.

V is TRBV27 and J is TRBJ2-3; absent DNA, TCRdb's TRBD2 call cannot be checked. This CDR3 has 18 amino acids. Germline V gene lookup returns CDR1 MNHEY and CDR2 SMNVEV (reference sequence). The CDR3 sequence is CASSFISTSGMSTDTQYF.

The CDR3 is CASTPLGNSNQPQHF. The chain links TRBV27 to TRBJ1-5; TCRdb proposes TRBD1, but this gene call is untestable without DNA. The CDR3 loop spans 15 amino acids. From germline, CDR1 is MNHEY and CDR2 SMNVEV (reference sequence).

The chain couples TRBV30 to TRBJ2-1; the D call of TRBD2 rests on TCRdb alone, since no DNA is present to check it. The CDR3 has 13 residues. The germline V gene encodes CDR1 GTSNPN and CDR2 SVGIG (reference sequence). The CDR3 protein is CAGHGTSLYEQFF.

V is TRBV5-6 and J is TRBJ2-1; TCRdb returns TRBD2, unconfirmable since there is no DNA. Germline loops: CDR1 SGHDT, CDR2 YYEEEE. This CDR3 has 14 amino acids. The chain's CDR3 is CASSLASLANEQFF.

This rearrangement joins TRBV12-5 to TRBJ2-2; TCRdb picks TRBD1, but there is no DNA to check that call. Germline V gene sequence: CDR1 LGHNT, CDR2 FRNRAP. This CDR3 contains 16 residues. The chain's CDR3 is CASGFGTGEMIGELFF.

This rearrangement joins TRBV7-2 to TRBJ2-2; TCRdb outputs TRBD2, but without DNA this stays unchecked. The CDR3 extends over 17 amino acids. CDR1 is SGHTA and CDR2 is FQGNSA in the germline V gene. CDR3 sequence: CASSLALGLANTGELFF.

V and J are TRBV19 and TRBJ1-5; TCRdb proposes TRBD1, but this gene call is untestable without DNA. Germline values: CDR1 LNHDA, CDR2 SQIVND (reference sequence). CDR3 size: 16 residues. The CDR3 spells CASSTPSEGANQPQHF. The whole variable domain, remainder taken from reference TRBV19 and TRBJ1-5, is DGGITQSPKYLFRKEGQNVTLSCEQNLNHDAMYWYRQDPGQGLRLIYYSQIVNDFQKGDIAEGYSVSREKKESFPLTVTSAQKNPTAFYLCASSTPSEGANQPQHFGDGTRLSIL.

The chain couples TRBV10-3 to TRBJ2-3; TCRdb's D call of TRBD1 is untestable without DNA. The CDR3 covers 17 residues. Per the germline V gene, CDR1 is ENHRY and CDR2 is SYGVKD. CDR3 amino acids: CAISDFPGQGEGTTQYF.

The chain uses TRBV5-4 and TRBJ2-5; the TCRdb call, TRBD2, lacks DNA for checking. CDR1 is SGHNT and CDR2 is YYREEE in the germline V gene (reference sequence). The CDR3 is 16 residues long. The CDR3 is CASSLPGLAEQETQYF.

The CDR3 sequence: CASSLSVVAGEQFF. V is TRBV27 and J is TRBJ2-1. CDR1 MNHEY and CDR2 SMNVEV come from the germline V gene (reference sequence). There are 14 residues in the CDR3.

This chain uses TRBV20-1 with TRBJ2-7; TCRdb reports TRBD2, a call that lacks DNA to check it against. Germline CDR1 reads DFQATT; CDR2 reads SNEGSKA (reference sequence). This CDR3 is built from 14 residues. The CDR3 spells CSARGKAGVGEQYF.

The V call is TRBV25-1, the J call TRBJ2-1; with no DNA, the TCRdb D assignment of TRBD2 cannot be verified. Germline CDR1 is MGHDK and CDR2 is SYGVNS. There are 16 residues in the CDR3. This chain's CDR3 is CASSEYGLAGEVEQFF.

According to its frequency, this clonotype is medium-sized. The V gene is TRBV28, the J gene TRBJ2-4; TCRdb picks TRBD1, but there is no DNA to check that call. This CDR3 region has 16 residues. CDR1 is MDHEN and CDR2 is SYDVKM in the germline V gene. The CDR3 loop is CASSLLLQGDGNIQYF.

The CDR3 loop is CASSGLAGGPGELFF. The chain joins TRBV2 to TRBJ2-2; TCRdb reports TRBD2, a call that lacks DNA to check it against. This CDR3 is built from 15 residues. Germline V gene data show CDR1 as SNHLY and CDR2 as FYNNEI.

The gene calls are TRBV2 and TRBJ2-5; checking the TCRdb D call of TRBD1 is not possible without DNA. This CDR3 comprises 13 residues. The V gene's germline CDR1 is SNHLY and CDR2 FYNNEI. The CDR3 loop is CASSEARAKTQYF.

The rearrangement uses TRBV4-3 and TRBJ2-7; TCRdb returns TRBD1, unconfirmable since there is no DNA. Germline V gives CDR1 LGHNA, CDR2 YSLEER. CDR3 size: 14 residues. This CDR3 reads CASSQEGTGYEQYF.

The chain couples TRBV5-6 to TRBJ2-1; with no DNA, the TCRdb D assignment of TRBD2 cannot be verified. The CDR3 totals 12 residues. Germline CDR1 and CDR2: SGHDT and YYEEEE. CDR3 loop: CASSLARGRKFF.

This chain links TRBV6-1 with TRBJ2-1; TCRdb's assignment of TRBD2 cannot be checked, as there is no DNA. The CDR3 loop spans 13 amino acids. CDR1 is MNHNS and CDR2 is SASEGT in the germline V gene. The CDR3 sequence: CATGTSGYNEQFF.